These 26 T cell receptor beta chains came from one sample sequenced in a study. TCRdb used MiXCR to reprocess the RT-PCR reads, holding one entry per CDR3 protein. The sample records about 680,000 distinct CDR3 sequences, approximately 15% being singletons. Sequencing was carried out using memory CD4+ T cells from blood. The source of these receptors is a female donor in good health, serving as a healthy control.

At least ten counts were recorded for this clonotype. The chain links TRBV5-1 to TRBJ2-1, with 8 bases identical to TRBD1. The trim removed 6 bases at V and 6 bases at J, leaving 11 bases unmatched. Germline-derived CDR1 and CDR2 are SGHRS and YFSETQ. This CDR3 has 15 amino acids. The DNA for the CDR3 is TGCGCCAGCACAAGGGGGGACAGGAGCTCCAATGAGCAGTTCTTC. Translating gives CASTRGDRSSNEQFF.

CDR3 residues: CASSPPEGLADTQYF. DNA of the CDR3: TGTGCCAGCTCACCACCGGAGGGGTTGGCAGATACGCAGTATTTT. V is TRBV18 and J is TRBJ2-3, with D possibly being TRBD2 (6 bases). The V end lost 0 bases, the J end lost 4 bases, and 11 bases lay between the germline ends. Germline CDR1 and CDR2: KGHSH and LQKENI. The CDR3 is 15 amino acids.

CDR3 DNA sequence: TGTGCCATCAGTCGGGGGACCGGGGAGCTGTTTTTT. Its protein is CAISRGTGELFF. The chain combines TRBV10-3 with TRBJ2-2, with D maybe TRBD2 (6 bases). Trimming removed 5 bases from V and 5 bases from J, with 6 bases in between. Germline V gene sequence: CDR1 ENHRY, CDR2 SYGVKD. This CDR3 is built from 12 residues.

This chain links TRBV24-1 with TRBJ1-1; D gene unclear. Germline CDR1 and CDR2: KGHDR and SFDVKD. Trimming removed 3 bases at V and 6 bases at J, with 7 bases between. The length of the CDR3 is 12 residues. CDR3 DNA sequence: TGTGCCACCAGTGATAGCCAATCTGAAGCTTTCTTT. This translates into CATSDSQSEAFF.

In this sample, this clonotype turned up many times. The rearrangement uses TRBV12-3 or TRBV12-4 and TRBJ2-1, with D unresolved. The CDR3 has 11 amino acids. V lost 6 bases and J 13 bases, leaving 13 bases between the germline ends. CDR3 in DNA: TGTGCCAGCAGCACTCATCGCTTTCAGTTCTTC. Residues: CASSTHRFQFF.

The chain combines TRBV20-1 with TRBJ1-2, with D possibly TRBD1 on 6 matching bases. Per the germline V gene, CDR1 is DFQATT and CDR2 is SNEGSKA (reference sequence). V shed 3 bases and J shed 4 bases, with 15 bases lying between them. This CDR3 has 14 amino acids. CDR3 sequence: CSARGTGPGYGYTF. The CDR3 DNA is TGCAGTGCTAGGGGAACAGGGCCTGGCTATGGCTACACCTTC.

This clonotype was found a few times. This chain joins TRBV7-2 and TRBJ2-5; D may be TRBD1 (6 bases). The CDR3 loop spans 15 amino acids. Trimming took off 5 bases at V and 2 bases at J, with 15 bases between the two ends. Germline V gives CDR1 SGHTA, CDR2 FQGNSA. The DNA of the CDR3 is TGTGCCAGCAGCCCGGACAGTCACTATCAAGAGACCCAGTACTTC. This gives the protein CASSPDSHYQETQYF.

This clonotype was counted ten times or more. CDR3 sequence (DNA): TGTGCCAGCAGTCCGACAGGGGGGAGCAATCAGCCCCAGCATTTT. This sequence encodes CASSPTGGSNQPQHF. This chain uses TRBV12-3 or TRBV12-4 with TRBJ1-5; 9 bases fit TRBD1. Unmatched junction bases numbered 3, after V lost 5 bases and J lost 1 base. CDR3 size: 15 residues.

This clonotype was found many times. This chain uses TRBV20-1 with TRBJ2-3, with 9 bases matching TRBD2. Germline loops: CDR1 DFQATT, CDR2 SNEGSKA (reference sequence). This CDR3 region has 14 residues. The ends lost 5 bases at V and 3 bases at J; junction bases unmatched: 6. CDR3 loop: CSAPPSGVTDTQYF. The CDR3 DNA reads as TGCAGTGCTCCTCCTAGCGGGGTGACAGATACGCAGTATTTT.

This clonotype was observed a handful of times. The CDR3 region has the DNA TGCAGCGTTGCTGGGCAGAACTCCTACAATGAGCAGTTCTTC. As protein: CSVAGQNSYNEQFF. The chain carries TRBV29-1 and TRBJ2-1; D unresolved. Germline-derived CDR1 and CDR2 are SQVTM and ANQGSEA. V dropped 4 bases and J dropped 0 bases, with 10 bases sitting between them. This CDR3 contains 14 residues.

V gene TRBV5-1 combines with J gene TRBJ1-4; possibly TRBD1 for D (5 bases). CDR1 is SGHRS and CDR2 is YFSETQ in the germline V gene. Trimming took off 2 bases at V and 0 bases at J, with 8 bases between the two ends. The CDR3 spans 15 residues. CDR3 in amino acids: CASSLDSATNEKLFF. CDR3 DNA: TGCGCCAGCAGCTTAGACAGTGCAACTAATGAAAAACTGTTTTTT.

This clonotype has only a few counts. J is TRBJ2-7 and V is TRBV20-1, with D possibly called TRBD1 or TRBD2 (6 bases each). Germline CDR1 reads DFQATT; CDR2 reads SNEGSKA (reference sequence). With 3 bases removed from V and 5 bases from J, the gap between germline ends came to 14 bases. This CDR3 region has 13 residues. The chain's CDR3 is CSARVAGEDEQYF. DNA for the CDR3: TGCAGTGCTAGGGTGGCAGGGGAGGACGAGCAGTACTTC.

This chain connects TRBV5-1 to TRBJ2-7; 8 bases are shared with TRBD1. Germline V gene data show CDR1 as SGHRS and CDR2 as YFSETQ. After removal of 2 bases from V and 6 bases from J, the junction contained 13 bases not matched to a gene. The CDR3 contains 16 residues. The CDR3 here is CASSFTGTGDLGEQYF. As DNA, the CDR3 is TGCGCCAGCAGCTTTACCGGGACAGGCGATTTAGGCGAGCAGTACTTC.

The chain links TRBV20-1 to TRBJ1-2, with a tentative D call TRBD1 (5 bases). Germline loops: CDR1 DFQATT, CDR2 SNEGSKA (reference sequence). Trimming took 3 bases from V and 8 from J, leaving 16 bases between them. CDR3 length equals 13 residues. CDR3 loop: CSASYLGDGGYTF. The CDR3 DNA reads TGCAGTGCTAGTTATTTGGGGGATGGCGGCTACACCTTC.

This clonotype was observed at least ten times. The chain couples TRBV5-1 to TRBJ2-1, with 11 positions matching TRBD2. CDR3 length: 15 residues. The germline CDR1 and CDR2 sequences are SGHRS and YFSETQ. V lost 7 bases, J lost 9 bases, and 12 bases stayed unmatched. CDR3 residues: CASESGTSGRGEQFF. DNA for the CDR3: TGCGCCAGCGAATCGGGGACTAGCGGCCGCGGTGAGCAGTTCTTC.

This clonotype was counted between two and nine times. J is TRBJ2-7 and V is TRBV7-2, with D possibly matching TRBD2 (6 bases). The CDR3 runs to 15 residues. The germline V gene has CDR1 SGHTA and CDR2 FQGNSA. V shed 5 bases and J shed 2 bases, with 16 bases lying between them. The CDR3 spells CASSRDFQTPYEQYF. In DNA, the CDR3 is TGTGCCAGCAGCCGGGACTTCCAAACCCCCTACGAGCAGTACTTC. The full variable domain, with the rest looked up from reference TRBV7-2 and TRBJ2-7, is GAGVSQSPSNKVTEKGKDVELRCDPISGHTALYWYRQSLGQGLEFLIYFQGNSAPDKSGLPSDRFSAERTGGSVSTLTIQRTQQEDSAVYLCASSRDFQTPYEQYFGPGTRLTVT.

The genes are TRBV30 and TRBJ2-1; D call uncertain. Germline values: CDR1 GTSNPN, CDR2 SVGIG (reference sequence). The CDR3 is 12 amino acids. Trimming stripped 3 bases from V and 9 bases from J, with 12 bases between. CDR3 region: CAWSVGIGEQFF. CDR3 sequence (DNA): TGTGCCTGGAGCGTAGGCATAGGTGAGCAGTTCTTC.

CDR3 nucleotide sequence: TGTGCCAGCAGCCAAGAGGGTTCCGTGAACACTGAAGCTTTCTTT. Protein sequence: CASSQEGSVNTEAFF. The rearrangement uses TRBV3-1 and TRBJ1-1; no definite D call. The CDR3 is made up of 15 amino acids. Looked up from germline, CDR1 is LGHDT and CDR2 is YNNKEL (reference sequence). Trimming took 0 bases from V and 0 from J, leaving 8 bases between them.

The V and J genes are TRBV20-1 and TRBJ2-7, with 15 nucleotides matching TRBD2. This CDR3 is built from 16 residues. Germline-derived CDR1 and CDR2 are DFQATT and SNEGSKA (reference sequence). Trimming cost V 0 bases and J 7 bases; bases outside gene matches: 7. The CDR3 sequence: CSARDLGLAGGWEQYF. The CDR3 DNA follows: TGCAGTGCTAGAGATCTTGGACTAGCGGGAGGGTGGGAGCAGTACTTC.

V and J are TRBV5-1 and TRBJ2-3; D unresolved. The V end was cut by 4 bases, the J end by 0 bases, with 12 bases between. Germline lookup yields CDR1 SGHRS and CDR2 YFSETQ. This CDR3 has 15 residues. The CDR3, as DNA: TGCGCCAGCAGCGACGGAGATACTAGCACAGATACGCAGTATTTT. Its translation: CASSDGDTSTDTQYF.

In this sample, this clonotype turned up many times. The genes are TRBV29-1 and TRBJ1-1; D is uncertain. Trimming cost V 7 bases and J 5 bases, with 17 bases left between them. The germline V gene encodes CDR1 SQVTM and CDR2 ANQGSEA. There are 13 residues in the CDR3. The CDR3 loop reads CSARPLAETEAFF. The DNA for the CDR3 is TGCAGCGCCCGTCCCCTCGCGGAGACTGAAGCTTTCTTT.

J is TRBJ2-7 and V is TRBV9; D is possibly TRBD1 (5 bases). The germline V and J ends were trimmed by 1 base and 6 bases, with 17 bases remaining between them. The CDR3 length is 15 residues. The germline V gene encodes CDR1 SGDLS and CDR2 YYNGEE. CDR3 loop: CASSVSEGARSEQYF. The CDR3 nucleotides read TGTGCCAGCAGCGTATCGGAAGGGGCGAGGAGCGAGCAGTACTTC.

This clonotype was recorded a few times. The chain employs TRBV6-6 and TRBJ2-5, with D perhaps TRBD1 (6 bases). This CDR3 has 15 amino acids. Germline CDR1 MNHNY, CDR2 SVGAGI (reference sequence). V was trimmed by 2 bases and J by 4 bases, leaving 14 bases between them. For the CDR3, the DNA is TGTGCCAGCAGTTACCAGACCGTGACAGGAGAGACCCAGTACTTC. Protein sequence: CASSYQTVTGETQYF.

This clonotype has only one observation. Possible read error: a much larger clone is one base away. CDR3 in DNA: TGTGCCAGCAGTTTACGCCTACTAGATGGGACAGATACGCAGTATTTT. Its translation: CASSLRLLDGTDTQYF. V and J are TRBV28 and TRBJ2-3; the D gene is possibly TRBD2 (5 bases). From germline, CDR1 is MDHEN and CDR2 SYDVKM. This CDR3 is built from 16 residues. With 2 bases removed from V and 3 bases from J, the gap between germline ends came to 15 bases.

This clonotype appeared a few times. The rearrangement links TRBV2 to TRBJ2-1, with a tentative D call TRBD1 (5 bases). Germline CDR1 SNHLY, CDR2 FYNNEI. The V gene lost 8 bases and the J gene lost 0 bases, with 14 bases spanning the gap. This CDR3 region has 15 residues. CDR3 sequence: CASAWGTGSYNEQFF. In DNA, the CDR3 is TGTGCCAGCGCCTGGGGAACAGGCTCCTACAATGAGCAGTTCTTC.

This clonotype was seen just once. This chain uses TRBV15 with TRBJ2-5; TRBD1 or TRBD2 may be the D gene (5 bases each). The V end lost 5 bases, the J end lost 5 bases, and 18 bases lay between the germline ends. The CDR3 is 15 residues long. Germline loops: CDR1 LNHNV, CDR2 YYDKDF (reference sequence). The CDR3 spells CATSRPPGTGETQYF. The DNA of the CDR3 is TGTGCCACCAGCCGGCCGCCCGGGACCGGGGAGACCCAGTACTTC.